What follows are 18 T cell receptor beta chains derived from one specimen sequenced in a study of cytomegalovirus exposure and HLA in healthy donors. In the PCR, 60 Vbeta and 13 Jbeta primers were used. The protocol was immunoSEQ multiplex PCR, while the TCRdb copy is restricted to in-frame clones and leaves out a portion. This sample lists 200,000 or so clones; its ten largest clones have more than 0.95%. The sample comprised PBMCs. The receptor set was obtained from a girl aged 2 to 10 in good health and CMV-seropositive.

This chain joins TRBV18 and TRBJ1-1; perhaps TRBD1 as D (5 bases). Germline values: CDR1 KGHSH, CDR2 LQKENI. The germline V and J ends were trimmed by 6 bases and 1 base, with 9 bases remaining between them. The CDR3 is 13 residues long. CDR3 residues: CASSTQGNTEAFF. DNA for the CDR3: TGTGCCAGCTCGACTCAGGGGAACACTGAAGCTTTCTTT.

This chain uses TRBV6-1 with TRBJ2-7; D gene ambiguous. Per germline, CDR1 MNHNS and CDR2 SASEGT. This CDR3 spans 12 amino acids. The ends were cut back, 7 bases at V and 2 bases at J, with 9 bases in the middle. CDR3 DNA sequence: TGTGCCAGCATTGGGCCTACCTACGAGCAGTACTTC. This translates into CASIGPTYEQYF.

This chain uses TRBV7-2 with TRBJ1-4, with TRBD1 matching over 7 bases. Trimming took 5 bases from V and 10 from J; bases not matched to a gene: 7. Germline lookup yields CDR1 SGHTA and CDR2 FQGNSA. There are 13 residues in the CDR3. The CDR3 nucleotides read TGTGCCAGCAGCGTGGGACAGCGTCGAAAACTGTTTTTT. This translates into CASSVGQRRKLFF. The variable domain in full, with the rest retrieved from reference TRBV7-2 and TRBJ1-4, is GAGVSQSPSNKVTEKGKDVELRCDPISGHTALYWYRQSLGQGLEFLIYFQGNSAPDKSGLPSDRFSAERTGGSVSTLTIQRTQQEDSAVYLCASSVGQRRKLFFGSGTQLSVL.

The CDR3 region has the DNA TGTGCCAGCAGTGAAAGTAGGGGCTCCTCCTACGAGCAGTACTTC. Encoded protein: CASSESRGSSYEQYF. The V gene is TRBV2, the J gene TRBJ2-7; the D gene is possibly TRBD1 (5 bases). From germline, CDR1 is SNHLY and CDR2 FYNNEI. V was pared by 2 bases and J by 0 bases, with 11 bases between. This CDR3 spans 15 amino acids.

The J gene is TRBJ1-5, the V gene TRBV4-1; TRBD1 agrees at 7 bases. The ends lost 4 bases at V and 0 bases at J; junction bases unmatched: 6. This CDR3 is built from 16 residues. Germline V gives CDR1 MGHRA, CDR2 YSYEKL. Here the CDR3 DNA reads TGCGCCAGCAGCCGGGACAGCACTTATAGCAATCAGCCCCAGCATTTT. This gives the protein CASSRDSTYSNQPQHF.

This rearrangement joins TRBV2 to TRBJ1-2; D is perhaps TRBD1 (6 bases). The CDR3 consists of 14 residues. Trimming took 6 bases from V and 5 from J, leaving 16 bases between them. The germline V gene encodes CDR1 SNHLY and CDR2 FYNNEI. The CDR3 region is CASRRETGTYGYTF. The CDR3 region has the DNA TGTGCCAGCAGGAGGGAGACAGGAACTTATGGCTACACCTTC.

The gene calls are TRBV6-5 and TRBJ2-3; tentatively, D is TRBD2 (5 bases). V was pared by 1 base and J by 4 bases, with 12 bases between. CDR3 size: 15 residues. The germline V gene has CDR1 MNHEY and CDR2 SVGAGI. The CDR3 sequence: CASSYFSGSADTQYF. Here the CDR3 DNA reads TGTGCCAGCAGTTACTTTTCGGGAAGCGCAGATACGCAGTATTTT.

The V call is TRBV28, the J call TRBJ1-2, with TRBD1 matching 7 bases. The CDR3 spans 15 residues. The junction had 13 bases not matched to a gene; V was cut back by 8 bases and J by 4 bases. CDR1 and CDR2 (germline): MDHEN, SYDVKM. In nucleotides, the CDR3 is TGTGCCAGCGGCCTGGAAATCGGGACAGCCTATGGCTACACCTTC. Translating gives CASGLEIGTAYGYTF.

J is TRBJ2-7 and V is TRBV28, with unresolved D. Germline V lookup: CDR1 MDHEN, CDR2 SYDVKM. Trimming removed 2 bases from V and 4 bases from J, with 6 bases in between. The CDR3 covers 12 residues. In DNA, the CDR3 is TGTGCCAGCAGTTTAGTTGTATACGAGCAGTACTTC. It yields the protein CASSLVVYEQYF.

The CDR3 DNA reads as TGTGCCAGCAGCCATGGACAGGCCTTTAATCAGCCCCAGCATTTT. Translating gives CASSHGQAFNQPQHF. The chain uses TRBV13 and TRBJ1-5; TRBD1 aligns across 7 bases. Per germline, CDR1 PRHDT and CDR2 FYEKMQ (reference sequence). CDR3 size: 15 residues. V was clipped by 5 bases and J by 4 bases; unmatched bases: 8.

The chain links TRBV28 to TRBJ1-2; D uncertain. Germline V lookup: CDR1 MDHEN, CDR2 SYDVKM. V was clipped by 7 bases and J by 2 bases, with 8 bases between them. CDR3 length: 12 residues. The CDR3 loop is CASIHRNYGYTF. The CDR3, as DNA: TGTGCCAGCATTCACAGAAACTATGGCTACACCTTC.

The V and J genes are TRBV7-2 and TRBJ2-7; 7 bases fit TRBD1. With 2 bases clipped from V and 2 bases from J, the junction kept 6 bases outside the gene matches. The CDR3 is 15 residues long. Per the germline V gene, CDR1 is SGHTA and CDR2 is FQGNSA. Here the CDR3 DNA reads TGTGCCAGCAGCTTATTACGAGACAGGGCCTACGAGCAGTACTTC. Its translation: CASSLLRDRAYEQYF.

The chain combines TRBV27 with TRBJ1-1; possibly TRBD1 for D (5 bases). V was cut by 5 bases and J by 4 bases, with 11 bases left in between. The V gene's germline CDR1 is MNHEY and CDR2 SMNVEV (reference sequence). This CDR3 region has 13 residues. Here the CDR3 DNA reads TGTGCCAGCAGTCTGGGGCCAGCCACTGAAGCTTTCTTT. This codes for CASSLGPATEAFF.

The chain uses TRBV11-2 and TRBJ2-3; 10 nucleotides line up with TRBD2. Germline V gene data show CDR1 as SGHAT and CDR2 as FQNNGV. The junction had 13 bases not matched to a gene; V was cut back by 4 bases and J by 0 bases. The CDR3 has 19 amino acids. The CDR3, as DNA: TGTGCCAGCAGCTCCTGGACTAGCGGAATCCTTACTAGCACAGATACGCAGTATTTT. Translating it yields CASSSWTSGILTSTDTQYF.

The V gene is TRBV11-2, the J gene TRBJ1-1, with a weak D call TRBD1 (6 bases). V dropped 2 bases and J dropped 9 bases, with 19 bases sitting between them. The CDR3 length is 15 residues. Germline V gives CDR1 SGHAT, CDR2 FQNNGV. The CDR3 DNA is TGTGCCAGCAGCTTAACGGCCGCCGGGACAAAGAAAGCTTTCTTT. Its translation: CASSLTAAGTKKAFF.

The CDR3 coding sequence is TGCGCCAGCCGACTGACTAGCGGGAGTTTCAACGAGCAGTACTTC. Encoded protein: CASRLTSGSFNEQYF. This rearrangement joins TRBV5-1 to TRBJ2-7, with TRBD2 identical over 12 bases. The germline gives CDR1 SGHRS, CDR2 YFSETQ. The CDR3 consists of 15 residues. The V segment lost 7 bases and the J segment 5 bases; nucleotides outside the gene matches: 10.

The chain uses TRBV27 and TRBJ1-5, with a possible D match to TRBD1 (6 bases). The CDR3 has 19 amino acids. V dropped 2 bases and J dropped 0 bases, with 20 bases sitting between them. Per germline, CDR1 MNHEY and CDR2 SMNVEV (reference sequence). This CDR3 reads CASSLRGRGRGYSNQPQHF. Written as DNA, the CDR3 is TGTGCCAGCAGTTTAAGGGGCAGGGGAAGGGGCTATAGCAATCAGCCCCAGCATTTT.

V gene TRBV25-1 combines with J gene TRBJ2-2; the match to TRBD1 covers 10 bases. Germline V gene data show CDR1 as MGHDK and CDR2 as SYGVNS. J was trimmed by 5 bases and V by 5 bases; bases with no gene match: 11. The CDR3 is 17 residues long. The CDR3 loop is CASSTGTGVFHTGELFF. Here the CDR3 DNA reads TGTGCCAGCAGTACCGGGACAGGGGTTTTTCATACCGGGGAGCTGTTTTTT.